The next 3 T cell receptor beta chains were all read from a single sample in a study of blood T cell repertoires in COVID-19 (dated by TCRdb to 2020 to 2022). Library preparation employed the immunoSEQ multiplex PCR assay. The source is immuneACCESS, and TCRdb retained only in-frame sequences with V and J called. Part of the clones is not carried over; for the studies checked, unresolved V genes explain less than half of this, and the remainder is unexplained. This sample is represented by around 77,000 clones; over 60% of them were singletons. Around 30% of the sample is taken by the ten largest. The sequenced sample consisted of peripheral blood. The receptors stem from a woman of 80 years or more with active or convalescent COVID-19.

DNA for the CDR3: TGTGCCTGGCATCGATTCGACACAGGAGATGCTGGCTACACCTTC. Its translation is CAWHRFDTGDAGYTF. The chain joins TRBV30 to TRBJ1-2; the D gene is possibly TRBD1 (5 bases). This CDR3 contains 15 residues. The V end was cut by 5 bases, the J end by 7 bases, with 23 bases between. Germline V gives CDR1 GTSNPN, CDR2 SVGIG (reference sequence).

The rearrangement uses TRBV4-1 and TRBJ2-1, with D tentatively TRBD1 (7 bases). From germline, CDR1 is MGHRA and CDR2 YSYEKL. Trimming removed 0 bases from V and 12 bases from J, with 18 bases in between. This CDR3 spans 15 amino acids. CDR3 sequence: CASSQDGLQGFRQFF. The CDR3, as DNA: TGCGCCAGCAGCCAAGACGGACTACAGGGGTTCCGGCAGTTCTTC.

The chain has TRBV10-3 and TRBJ2-1; 9 nucleotides line up with TRBD2. Looked up from germline, CDR1 is ENHRY and CDR2 is SYGVKD. This CDR3 region has 15 residues. Trimming took 4 bases from V and 5 from J; bases not matched to a gene: 6. The DNA for the CDR3 is TGTGCCATCAGTGGTCGGCCTAGCGGGAACAATGAGCAGTTCTTC. This gives the protein CAISGRPSGNNEQFF.